The rows below give T cell receptor beta chains drawn from one sample of a study of cytomegalovirus exposure and HLA in healthy donors. TCRdb's table, derived via immunoSEQ multiplex PCR, lists solely in-frame clones and lacks some. This table has 97,000 or so clones, roughly 85% appearing once. Sequenced input: PBMCs. All receptors come from a woman aged 25 to 39 in good health and CMV-seronegative. CDR3s include the opening cysteine and the closing phenylalanine or tryptophan. A D gene is named only where the DNA matches it firmly. The size field is filled for only some rows; it gives once, few, many or a size class.

cdr3_length d_call clone_size j_call v_call cdr3_aa cdr3_nt
14 TRBD1 . TRBJ2-2 TRBV18 CASSGSQGAGELFF TGTGCCAGCTCGGGATCCCAGGGGGCCGGGGAGCTGTTTTTT
14 TRBD1 . TRBJ2-1 TRBV6-6 CASSRQGAYNEQFF TGTGCCAGCAGTCGACAGGGGGCCTACAATGAGCAGTTCTTC
14 . . TRBJ1-1 TRBV7-8 CASSAKEINTEAFF TGTGCCAGCAGCGCAAAGGAGATCAACACTGAAGCTTTCTTT
16 . . TRBJ2-2 TRBV7-9 CASSLGLRQITGELFF TGTGCCAGCAGCTTAGGCTTGCGACAAATCACCGGGGAGCTGTTTTTT
16 TRBD2 . TRBJ2-1 TRBV2 CASSKGTSGPYNEQFF TGTGCCAGCAGTAAAGGGACTAGCGGGCCCTACAATGAGCAGTTCTTC
12 TRBD1 . TRBJ1-4 TRBV2 CASSADRAKLFF TGTGCCAGCAGCGCCGACAGGGCAAAACTGTTTTTT
14 . . TRBJ2-1 TRBV9 CASSPDGGWDEQFF TGTGCCAGCAGCCCGGACGGGGGATGGGATGAGCAGTTCTTC
16 TRBD2 . TRBJ2-5 TRBV5-1 CASSLPPAGLKETQYF TGCGCCAGCAGCCTACCTCCAGCGGGGTTAAAAGAGACCCAGTACTTC
15 . . TRBJ2-7 TRBV5-1 CASSLLPTTVSEQYF TGCGCCAGCAGCTTGCTACCTACGACAGTCTCCGAGCAGTACTTC
15 TRBD2 few TRBJ2-7 TRBV28 CASGVVASGRKEQYF TGTGCCAGCGGAGTTGTGGCTAGCGGGAGAAAAGAGCAGTACTTC
14 . . TRBJ1-1 TRBV7-8 CASSLGRANTEAFF TGTGCCAGCAGCTTAGGCAGGGCGAACACTGAAGCTTTCTTT
17 . . TRBJ1-3 TRBV18 CASSPRTRLSSGNTIYF TGTGCCAGCTCACCACGCACCAGGCTTTCCTCTGGAAACACCATATATTTT
13 TRBD2 . TRBJ2-3 TRBV2 CASRFGTGGTQYF TGTGCCAGCAGATTTGGGACGGGGGGGACGCAGTATTTT
15 TRBD1 . TRBJ2-1 TRBV18 CASSPLGQGGNEQFF TGTGCCAGCTCACCACTGGGACAGGGGGGGAATGAGCAGTTCTTC
16 . . TRBJ2-7 TRBV5-6 CASSQIRADGIYEQYF TGTGCCAGCAGCCAAATACGCGCGGACGGGATCTACGAGCAGTACTTC
14 TRBD2 . TRBJ2-4 TRBV5-1 CASGAGGAKNIQYF TGCGCCAGCGGGGCGGGGGGAGCCAAAAACATTCAGTACTTC
15 . . TRBJ2-7 TRBV28 CASNPPSRGSYEQYF TGTGCCAGCAATCCCCCCTCCAGAGGGTCCTACGAGCAGTACTTC
17 . . TRBJ1-2 TRBV28 CASSLFLPAGALYGYTF TGTGCCAGCAGTTTATTCTTACCCGCAGGGGCGCTATATGGCTACACCTTC
14 . . TRBJ2-7 TRBV2 CASSEQGLGYEQYF TGTGCCAGCAGTGAGCAGGGCCTGGGTTATGAGCAGTACTTC
14 TRBD1 . TRBJ1-3 TRBV4-2 CASSPGQGRNTIYF TGTGCCAGCAGCCCCGGACAGGGTCGAAACACCATATATTTT
14 TRBD2 . TRBJ2-1 TRBV5-1 CASSLISGSDEQFF TGCGCCAGCAGCTTGATAAGCGGGAGCGATGAGCAGTTCTTC
13 . . TRBJ1-1 TRBV27 CASGRMGRTEAFF TGTGCCAGCGGTCGTATGGGGAGAACTGAAGCTTTCTTT
13 . . TRBJ2-7 TRBV27 CASGRGGRDEQYF TGTGCCAGCGGGAGAGGGGGACGCGACGAGCAGTACTTC
17 TRBD1 . TRBJ2-4 TRBV29-1 CSVIGQGLGLAKNIQYF TGCAGCGTTATCGGACAGGGATTGGGACTAGCCAAAAACATTCAGTACTTC
12 . . TRBJ2-7 TRBV5-6 CASRGRAREQYF TGTGCCAGCCGCGGCAGGGCCAGGGAGCAGTACTTC
15 . . TRBJ2-4 TRBV25-1 CASSAVGAPSDIQYF TGTGCCAGCAGTGCCGTGGGGGCCCCGTCGGACATTCAGTACTTC
16 . . TRBJ2-3 TRBV6-5 CASSYSPINGADTQYF TGTGCCAGCAGTTACTCGCCTATTAACGGAGCAGATACGCAGTATTTT
13 . . TRBJ2-5 TRBV29-1 CSVGLSGRETQYF TGCAGCGTTGGGTTGAGCGGTCGAGAGACCCAGTACTTC
13 TRBD1 . TRBJ1-1 TRBV5-1 CASSLRTGDKAFF TGCGCCAGCAGCTTGAGGACAGGGGATAAAGCTTTCTTT
14 TRBD2 . TRBJ2-3 TRBV7-9 CAARTSGYTDTQYF TGTGCCGCAAGGACTAGCGGATACACAGATACGCAGTATTTT
13 . few TRBJ1-5 TRBV6-5 CASSPLSGQPQHF TGTGCCAGCAGTCCGTTATCCGGTCAGCCCCAGCATTTT
17 TRBD2 few TRBJ2-3 TRBV19 CASSIGFAGGSTDTQYF TGTGCCAGTAGTATAGGGTTCGCGGGGGGAAGCACAGATACGCAGTATTTT
14 . once TRBJ2-5 TRBV7-9 CASSLADSQETQYF TGTGCCAGCAGCTTAGCGGACAGTCAAGAGACCCAGTACTTC
15 . . TRBJ2-5 TRBV11-3 CASSRRTGYQETQYF TGTGCCAGCAGCCGACGCACAGGATACCAAGAGACCCAGTACTTC
12 TRBD1 . TRBJ1-4 TRBV6-5 CASSDRVEKLFF TGTGCCAGCAGCGACAGGGTTGAAAAACTGTTTTTT
17 . . TRBJ2-7 TRBV7-9 CASSLAVPSGFIYEQYF TGTGCCAGCAGCTTAGCGGTCCCTTCCGGTTTTATCTACGAGCAGTACTTC
14 . few TRBJ1-2 TRBV10-3 CAIGSLGSDYGYTF TGTGCCATCGGATCCCTAGGATCCGACTATGGCTACACCTTC
15 . . TRBJ1-1 TRBV4-3 CASSRTTTVNTEAFF TGCGCCAGCAGCCGAACGACTACAGTGAACACTGAAGCTTTCTTT
11 . . TRBJ2-1 TRBV5-1 CASSLGARQFF TGCGCCAGCAGCTTGGGGGCACGACAGTTCTTC